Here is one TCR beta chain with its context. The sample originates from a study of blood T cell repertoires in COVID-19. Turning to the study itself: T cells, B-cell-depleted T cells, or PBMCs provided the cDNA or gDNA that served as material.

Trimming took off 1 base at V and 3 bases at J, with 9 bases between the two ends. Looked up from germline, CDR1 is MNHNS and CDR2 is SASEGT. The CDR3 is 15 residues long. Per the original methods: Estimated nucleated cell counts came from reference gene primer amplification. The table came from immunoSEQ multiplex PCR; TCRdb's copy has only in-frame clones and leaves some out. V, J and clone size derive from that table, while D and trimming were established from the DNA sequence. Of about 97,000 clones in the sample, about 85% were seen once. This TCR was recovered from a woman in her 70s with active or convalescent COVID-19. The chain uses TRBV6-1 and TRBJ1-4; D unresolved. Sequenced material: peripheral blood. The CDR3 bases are TGTGCCAGCAGTGAAGGAGGGAGGTCTAATGAAAAACTGTTTTTT. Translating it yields CASSEGGRSNEKLFF.